This T cell receptor beta chain comes out of a study of blood T cell repertoires in COVID-19. Sequencing used immunoSEQ multiplex PCR; TCRdb keeps in-frame clones, though not all of them. The sample includes about 36,000 clones, roughly 80% seen only once; the top ten take just under 2%. The CDR3 extends over 14 amino acids. Source material: peripheral blood. The chain couples TRBV21-1 to TRBJ2-7; no DNA check was done on the table's D call, TRBD1. TRBV21-1 is annotated as a pseudogene. The sequence was collected from a man aged 60 to 69 with active COVID-19. CDR3 bases: TGTGCCAGCAGCTCTATGGACAGTAAGTACGAGCAGTACTTC. As protein: CASSSMDSKYEQYF.